The clone carrying this TCR beta chain was counted once. What it binds is unknown. V was clipped by 0 bases and J by 3 bases, with 9 bases between them. The CDR3 has 15 amino acids. The germline CDR1 and CDR2 sequences are LGHNT and FRNRAP. This entry belongs to a study of cytomegalovirus exposure and HLA in healthy donors. Background on the study: From about 179 million T cells, an earlier analysis saw 90 million to 130 million unique TCR beta sequences. Broader study findings: Researchers reported in a later analysis that a missense DCLRE1C variant was tied to TCR beta V- and J-gene trimming. TCR beta sequences reportedly predicted most subjects' HLA-A and HLA-B alleles accurately.

The PCR had 60 Vbeta and 13 Jbeta primers. TCRdb's copy holds only in-frame clones and misses some; the assay was immunoSEQ multiplex PCR. Among 200,000 to 250,000 clones listed, about three quarters were seen once. The source of this sequence is a man between 40 and 49 years old in good health and CMV-seronegative. The chain couples TRBV12-5 to TRBJ2-1, with D perhaps TRBD1 (5 bases). Sequencing was done on a sample of PBMCs. The CDR3 region is CASGLVPDNYNEQFF. CDR3 sequence (DNA): TGTGCTAGTGGTTTGGTTCCGGACAACTACAATGAGCAGTTCTTC.